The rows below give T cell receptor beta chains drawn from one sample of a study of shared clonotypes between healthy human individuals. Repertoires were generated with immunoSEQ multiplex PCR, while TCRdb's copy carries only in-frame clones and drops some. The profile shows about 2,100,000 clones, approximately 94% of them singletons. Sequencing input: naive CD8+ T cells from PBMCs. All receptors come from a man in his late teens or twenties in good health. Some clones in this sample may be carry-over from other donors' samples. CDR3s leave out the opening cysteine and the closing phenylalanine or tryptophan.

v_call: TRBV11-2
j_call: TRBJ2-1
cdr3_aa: ASSLPGLAGVHEQF

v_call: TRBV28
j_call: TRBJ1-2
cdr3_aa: ASSLRTPNGYT

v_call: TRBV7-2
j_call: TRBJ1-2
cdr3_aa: ASSIRDTYYGYT

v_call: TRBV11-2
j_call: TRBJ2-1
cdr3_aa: ASSLESSGSSYNEQF

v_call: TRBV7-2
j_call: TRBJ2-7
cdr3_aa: ASSLDTGRHEQY

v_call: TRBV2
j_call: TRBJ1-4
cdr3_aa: ASSAGQGNEKLF

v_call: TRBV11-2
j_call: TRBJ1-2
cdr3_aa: ASSRGEDRGPYGYT

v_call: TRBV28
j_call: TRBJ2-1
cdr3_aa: ASSTGGASDEQF

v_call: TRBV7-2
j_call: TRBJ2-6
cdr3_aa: ASSPRLADISGANVLT

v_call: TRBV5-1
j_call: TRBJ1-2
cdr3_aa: ASSPWDRGEEGYGYT

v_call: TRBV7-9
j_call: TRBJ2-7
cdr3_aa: ASSSRDPFYEQY

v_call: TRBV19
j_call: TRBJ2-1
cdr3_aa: ASSGGQGFYNEQF

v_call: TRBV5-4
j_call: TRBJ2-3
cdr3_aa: ASSLAGGVDTQY

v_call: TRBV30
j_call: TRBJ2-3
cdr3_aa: ACSGSTDTQY

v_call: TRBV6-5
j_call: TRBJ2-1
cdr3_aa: ASTSGRAIEQF

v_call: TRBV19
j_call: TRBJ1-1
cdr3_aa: ASSLGQYTEAF

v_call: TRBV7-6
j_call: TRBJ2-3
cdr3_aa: ASSSEAGVADTQY

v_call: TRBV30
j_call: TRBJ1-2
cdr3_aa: AWSADIYYGYT

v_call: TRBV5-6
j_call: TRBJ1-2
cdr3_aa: ASSLGGNHYGYT

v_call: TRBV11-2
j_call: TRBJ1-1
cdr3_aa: ASSLGPGTEAF

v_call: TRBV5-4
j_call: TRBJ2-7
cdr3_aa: ASSPRGGGEQY

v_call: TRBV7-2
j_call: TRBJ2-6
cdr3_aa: ASSDPFEFSGANVLT

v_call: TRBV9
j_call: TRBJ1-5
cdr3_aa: ASSAWEGQPQH

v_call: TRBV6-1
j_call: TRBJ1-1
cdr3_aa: ASRIITAENTEAF

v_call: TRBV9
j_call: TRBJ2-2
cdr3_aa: ASSASGRNTGELF

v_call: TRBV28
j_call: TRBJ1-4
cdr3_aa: ASSHWTGGLGEKLF

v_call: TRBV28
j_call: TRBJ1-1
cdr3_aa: ASSLPGQGNTEAF

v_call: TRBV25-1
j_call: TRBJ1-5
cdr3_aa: ASSEQGFLNQPQH

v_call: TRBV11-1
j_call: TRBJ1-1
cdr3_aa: ASSLGSEGTDTEAF

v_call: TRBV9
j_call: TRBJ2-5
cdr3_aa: ASSVAGSPGETQY

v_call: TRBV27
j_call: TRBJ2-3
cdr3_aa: ASSSSGGDTQY

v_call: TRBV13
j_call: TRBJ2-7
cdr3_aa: ASSLGDRIYEQY

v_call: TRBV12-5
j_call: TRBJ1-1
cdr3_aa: ASGFQSEAF

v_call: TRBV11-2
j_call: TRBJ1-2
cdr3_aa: ASSGTGTGTNYGYT

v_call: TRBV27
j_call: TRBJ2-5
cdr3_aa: ASSLYGNQETQY

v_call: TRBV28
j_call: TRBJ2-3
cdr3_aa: ASSLQPDTQY

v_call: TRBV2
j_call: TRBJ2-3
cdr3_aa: ARTGLAGVTDTQY

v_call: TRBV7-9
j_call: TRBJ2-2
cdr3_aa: ASSDRGHAGELF

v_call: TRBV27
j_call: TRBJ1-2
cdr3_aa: ASSLLPRIGYT

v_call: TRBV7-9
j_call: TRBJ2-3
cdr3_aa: ASITPQGHTQY

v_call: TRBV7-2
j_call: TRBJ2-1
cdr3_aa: ASSLGVSVANEQF

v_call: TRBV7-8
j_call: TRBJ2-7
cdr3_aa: ASSPKTGTIQPPYEQY

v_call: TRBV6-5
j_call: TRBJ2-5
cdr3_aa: ASSYLAGETQY

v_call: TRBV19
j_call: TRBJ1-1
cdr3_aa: ASRNLPEAF

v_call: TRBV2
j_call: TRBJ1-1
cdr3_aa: ASSERGGALNTEAF

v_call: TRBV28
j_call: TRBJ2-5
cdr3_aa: ASMLAGVLETQY

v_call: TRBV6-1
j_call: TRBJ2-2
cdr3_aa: ASSERSSTGELF

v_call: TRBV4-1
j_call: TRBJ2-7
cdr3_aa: ASSRLQGAEGEQY

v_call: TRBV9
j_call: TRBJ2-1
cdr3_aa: ATNPSGRGLQF

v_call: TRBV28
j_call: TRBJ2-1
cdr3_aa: ASSFGGSYNEQF

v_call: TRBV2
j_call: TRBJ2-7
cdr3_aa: ASTDNHEQY

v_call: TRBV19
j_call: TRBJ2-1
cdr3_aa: ASSVPGDNPEQF

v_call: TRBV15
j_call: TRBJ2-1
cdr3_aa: ATSPAGALHF

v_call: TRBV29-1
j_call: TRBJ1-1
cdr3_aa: SVERPGGTEAF